These T cell receptor beta chains were read from a single sample in a study of cytomegalovirus exposure and HLA in healthy donors. Assay used: immunoSEQ multiplex PCR; TCRdb lists only in-frame clones, some missing. Its table lists roughly 190,000 clones. Sample: PBMCs. The receptors were gathered from a man aged 25-45 years in good health and CMV-seronegative. The CDR3 runs from the conserved cysteine through the conserved F or W. A D gene is named only where the DNA matches it firmly.

>TRBD1|TRBJ2-3|TRBV10-3
TGTGCCATTCAGGGGGCTAATACGCAGTATTTT
CAIQGANTQYF
>TRBD2|TRBJ2-3|TRBV5-8
TGTGCCAGCAGCCCCGGGACTAGCGGTACAGATACGCAGTATTTT
CASSPGTSGTDTQYF
>TRBD2|TRBJ2-3|TRBV7-3
TGTGCCAGCAGCTACGGACTAGCGGGAGTCCCAGATACGCAGTATTTT
CASSYGLAGVPDTQYF
>NA|TRBJ1-2|TRBV6-6
TGTGCCGTCCGTTATACAGATTTCCACTATGGCTACACCTTC
CAVRYTDFHYGYTF
>NA|TRBJ2-7|TRBV15
TGTGCCACCAGCAGAGGGGTGGGAAAGAGAGGGCGGAACGAGCAGTACTTC
CATSRGVGKRGRNEQYF
>NA|TRBJ2-7|TRBV11-2
TGTGCCAGCAGCTCCAGCGGTGGCGAGCAGTACTTC
CASSSSGGEQYF
>NA|TRBJ1-1|TRBV5-4
TGTGCCAGCAGCGCAAACAGGAACACTGAAGCTTTCTTT
CASSANRNTEAFF
>TRBD1|TRBJ1-6|TRBV15
TGTGCCACCAGCGTCGGGACAGGATATAATTCACCCCTCCACTTT
CATSVGTGYNSPLHF
>TRBD2|TRBJ2-1|TRBV5-1
TGCGCCAGCAGAACCGGGACTAGTTCTTCCTACAATGAGCAGTTCTTC
CASRTGTSSSYNEQFF
>TRBD2|TRBJ2-3|TRBV10-3
TGTGCCATCAGTGAGTCGGTTAGCGGGGGGACTAGAGATACGCAGTATTTT
CAISESVSGGTRDTQYF